This T cell receptor (beta chain) is drawn from a study of shared clonotypes between healthy human individuals. Adult donors, all healthy and HIV-negative, had no recent acute infections or vaccinations. Comment on this clone: Its antigen is not identified.

Findings and limits, study-wide: Since donors were few, the genetic and exposure-history diversity represented was limited.

Sorted-subset replicate PCR reactions were performed with approximately 0.2 ug DNA, corresponding to 25,000 to 35,000 T cell genomes. The data were produced by immunoSEQ multiplex PCR, yet TCRdb's version contains in-frame clones alone and is incomplete. The data hold more than 2 million clones, with 90% to 95% observed a single time. The TCR originated in a young man in good health. Sequencing used naive CD4+ T cells sorted from blood. Described subset: CD45RA+ positively selected.

CDR3 residues: CAISGGQEGYNEQFF. CDR3 DNA sequence: TGTGCCATCAGTGGAGGACAGGAGGGCTACAATGAGCAGTTCTTC. This chain uses TRBV10-3 with TRBJ2-1; D is possibly TRBD1 (7 bases). With 4 bases removed from V and 3 bases from J, the gap between germline ends came to 13 bases. This CDR3 spans 15 amino acids. Germline CDR1 is ENHRY and CDR2 is SYGVKD.